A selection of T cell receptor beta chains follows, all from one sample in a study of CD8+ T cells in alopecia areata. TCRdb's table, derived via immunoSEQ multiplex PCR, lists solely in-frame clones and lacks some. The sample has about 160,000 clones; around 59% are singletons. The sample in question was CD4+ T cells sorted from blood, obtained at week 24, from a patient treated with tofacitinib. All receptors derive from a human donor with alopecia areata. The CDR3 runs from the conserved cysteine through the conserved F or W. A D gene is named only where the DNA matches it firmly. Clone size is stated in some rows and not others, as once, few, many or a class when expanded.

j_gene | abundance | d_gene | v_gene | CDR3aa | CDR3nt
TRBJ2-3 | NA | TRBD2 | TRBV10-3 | CAISDGRGGPDTQYF | TGTGCCATCAGTGATGGGCGGGGGGGCCCAGATACGCAGTATTTT
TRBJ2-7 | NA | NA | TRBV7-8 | CASSFQISSYEQYF | TGTGCCAGCAGCTTTCAGATTAGCTCCTACGAGCAGTACTTC
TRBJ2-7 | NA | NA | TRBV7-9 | CASSPRGVEQYF | TGTGCCAGCAGCCCTCGCGGGGTTGAGCAGTACTTC
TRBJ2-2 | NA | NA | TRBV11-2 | CASSLEQYTGELFF | TGTGCCAGCAGCTTAGAGCAGTACACCGGGGAGCTGTTTTTT
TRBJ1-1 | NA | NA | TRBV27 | CASIRGTEAFF | TGTGCCAGCATCAGGGGAACTGAAGCTTTCTTT
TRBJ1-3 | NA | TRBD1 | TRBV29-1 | CSMTGGSAGNTIYF | TGCAGCATGACAGGGGGGTCGGCTGGAAACACCATATATTTT
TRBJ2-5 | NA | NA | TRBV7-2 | CASSLAGPLEQYF | TGTGCCAGCAGCTTAGCCGGGCCTCTAGAGCAGTACTTC
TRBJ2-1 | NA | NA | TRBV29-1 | CSVDKGPSLTYNEQFF | TGCAGCGTTGATAAAGGCCCTAGCCTCACCTACAATGAGCAGTTCTTC
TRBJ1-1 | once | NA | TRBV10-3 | CAISESRGGAEAFF | TGTGCCATCAGTGAGTCCCGAGGGGGGGCTGAAGCTTTCTTT
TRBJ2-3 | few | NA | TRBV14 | CASSQALVDTQYF | TGTGCCAGCAGCCAAGCTCTAGTGGATACGCAGTATTTT
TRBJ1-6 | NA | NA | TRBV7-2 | CASSPQSYNSPLHF | TGTGCCAGCAGCCCACAGTCATATAATTCACCCCTCCACTTT
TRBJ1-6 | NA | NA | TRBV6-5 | CASSYQGSVSPLHF | TGTGCCAGCAGTTACCAGGGGAGCGTTTCACCCCTCCACTTT
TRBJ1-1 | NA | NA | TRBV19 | CASSTTENTEAFF | TGTGCCAGTAGTACGACAGAGAACACTGAAGCTTTCTTT
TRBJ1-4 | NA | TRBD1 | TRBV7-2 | CASSLGTGGEKLFF | TGTGCCAGCAGCTTAGGGACAGGGGGCGAAAAACTGTTTTTT
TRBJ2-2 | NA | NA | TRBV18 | CASSFGQMNTGELFF | TGTGCCAGCTCATTCGGACAGATGAACACCGGGGAGCTGTTTTTT
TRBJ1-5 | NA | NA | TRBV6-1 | CASSGLRVNQPQHF | TGTGCCAGCAGTGGTTTACGGGTCAATCAGCCCCAGCATTTT
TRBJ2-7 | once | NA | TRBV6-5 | CASRLQGSHPGEQYF | TGTGCCAGCAGGCTACAGGGTTCTCATCCTGGCGAGCAGTACTTC
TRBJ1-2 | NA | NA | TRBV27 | CASSSHRDAYGYTF | TGTGCCAGCAGTTCGCACCGGGACGCATATGGCTACACCTTC
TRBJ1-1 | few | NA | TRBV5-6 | CASSLYTGLEAFF | TGTGCCAGCAGCTTATACACAGGCCTTGAAGCTTTCTTT
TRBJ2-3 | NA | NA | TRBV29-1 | CSVEAGSTDTQYF | TGCAGCGTTGAAGCGGGGTCCACAGATACGCAGTATTTT
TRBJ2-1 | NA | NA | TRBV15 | CATSRDREYEQFF | TGTGCCACCAGCAGAGATCGGGAGTATGAGCAGTTCTTC
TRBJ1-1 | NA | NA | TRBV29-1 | CSVRGRMNTEAFF | TGCAGCGTCCGGGGCCGGATGAACACTGAAGCTTTCTTT
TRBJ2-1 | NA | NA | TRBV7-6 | CASSLTPSRDRGNEQFF | TGTGCCAGCAGCTTAACTCCCTCTCGAGATCGTGGAAATGAGCAGTTCTTC
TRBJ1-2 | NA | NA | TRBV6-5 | CASSAGIAYGYTF | TGTGCCAGCAGTGCTGGGATCGCCTATGGCTACACCTTC
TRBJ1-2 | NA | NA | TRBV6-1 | CASSGDPIYGYTF | TGTGCCAGCAGCGGGGATCCCATCTATGGCTACACCTTC
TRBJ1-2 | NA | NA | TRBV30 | CAWSRQEPYGYTF | TGTGCCTGGAGTAGACAGGAACCCTATGGCTACACCTTC
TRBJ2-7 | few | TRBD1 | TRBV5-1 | CASSTGTGAYEQYF | TGCGCCAGCAGCACTGGGACAGGGGCCTACGAGCAGTACTTC
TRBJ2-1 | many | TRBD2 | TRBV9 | CASSPIGGGIDNEQFF | TGTGCCAGCAGCCCAATAGGCGGGGGGATTGACAATGAGCAGTTCTTC
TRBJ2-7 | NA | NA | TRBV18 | CASSAGTSYEQYF | TGTGCCAGCTCGGCCGGGACTTCCTACGAGCAGTACTTC